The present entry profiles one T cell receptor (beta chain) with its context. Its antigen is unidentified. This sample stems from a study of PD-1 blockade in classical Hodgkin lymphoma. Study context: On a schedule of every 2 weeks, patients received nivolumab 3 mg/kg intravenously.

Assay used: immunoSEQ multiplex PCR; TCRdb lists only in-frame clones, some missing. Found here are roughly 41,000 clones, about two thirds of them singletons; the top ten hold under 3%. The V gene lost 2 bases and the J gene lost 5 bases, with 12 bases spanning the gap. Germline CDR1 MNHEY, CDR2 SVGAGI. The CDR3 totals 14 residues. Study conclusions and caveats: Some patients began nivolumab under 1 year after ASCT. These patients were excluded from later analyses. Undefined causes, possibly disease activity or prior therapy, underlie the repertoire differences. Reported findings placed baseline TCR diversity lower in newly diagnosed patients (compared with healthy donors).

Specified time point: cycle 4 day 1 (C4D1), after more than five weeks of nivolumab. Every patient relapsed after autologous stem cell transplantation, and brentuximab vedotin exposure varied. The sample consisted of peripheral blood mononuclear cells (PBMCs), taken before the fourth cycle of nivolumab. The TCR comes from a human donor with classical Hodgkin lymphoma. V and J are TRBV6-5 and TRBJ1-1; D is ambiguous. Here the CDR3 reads CASSYLGERTEAFF. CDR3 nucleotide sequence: TGTGCCAGCAGTTACCTTGGGGAGAGGACTGAAGCTTTCTTT.